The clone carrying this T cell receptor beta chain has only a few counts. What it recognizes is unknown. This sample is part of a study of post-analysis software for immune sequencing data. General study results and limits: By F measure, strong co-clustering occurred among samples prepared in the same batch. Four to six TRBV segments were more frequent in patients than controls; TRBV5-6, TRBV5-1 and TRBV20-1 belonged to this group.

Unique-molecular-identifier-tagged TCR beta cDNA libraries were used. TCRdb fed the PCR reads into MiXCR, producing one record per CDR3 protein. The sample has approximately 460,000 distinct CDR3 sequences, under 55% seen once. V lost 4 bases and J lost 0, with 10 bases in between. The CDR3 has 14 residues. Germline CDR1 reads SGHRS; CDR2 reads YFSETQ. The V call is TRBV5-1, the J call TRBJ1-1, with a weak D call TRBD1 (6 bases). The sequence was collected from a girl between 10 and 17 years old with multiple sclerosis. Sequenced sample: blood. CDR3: CASSTDSLNTEAFF. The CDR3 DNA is TGCGCCAGCAGCACGGACAGTCTGAACACTGAAGCTTTCTTT.